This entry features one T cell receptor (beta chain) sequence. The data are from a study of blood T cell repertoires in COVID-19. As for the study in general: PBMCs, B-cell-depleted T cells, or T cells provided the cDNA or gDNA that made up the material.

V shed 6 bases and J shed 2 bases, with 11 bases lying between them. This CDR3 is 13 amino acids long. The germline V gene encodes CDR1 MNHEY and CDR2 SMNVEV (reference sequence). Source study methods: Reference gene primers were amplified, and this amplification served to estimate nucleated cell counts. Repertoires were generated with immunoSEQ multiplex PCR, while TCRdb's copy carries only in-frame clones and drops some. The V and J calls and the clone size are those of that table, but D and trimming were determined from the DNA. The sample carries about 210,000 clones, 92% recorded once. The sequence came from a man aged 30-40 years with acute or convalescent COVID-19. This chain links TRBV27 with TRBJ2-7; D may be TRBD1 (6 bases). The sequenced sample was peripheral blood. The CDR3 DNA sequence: TGTGCCAGCAGGAAACAGGGAACCTACGAGCAGTACTTC. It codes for CASRKQGTYEQYF.